This passage covers 5 T cell receptor beta chains from one sample sequenced in a study of shared clonotypes between healthy human individuals (dated by TCRdb to about 2020). The library was prepared using the immunoSEQ multiplex PCR assay. TCRdb mirrors the immuneACCESS table, restricted to in-frame sequences. Some clones are absent from its copies; in checked studies, under half trace to an unresolved V gene, and the reason for the others is unknown. For this sample the table gives hundreds of thousands of clones, of which about 76% were detected only once. In total, the top ten clones hold under 15% of the sample. The specimen was PBMCs. All receptors come from a woman in her thirties or forties in good health. Some clones in this sample may be carry-over from other donors' samples.

The CDR3 nucleotides are TGTGCCAGCAGTTTCCGACCGGGACTAGCGGAAGAGACCCAGTACTTC. This gives the protein CASSFRPGLAEETQYF. The V gene is TRBV28, the J gene TRBJ2-5, with 11 positions matching TRBD2. The V gene end was trimmed by 3 bases and the J gene end by 3 bases; junction bases not matched to a gene: 6. This CDR3 spans 16 amino acids. Per the germline V gene, CDR1 is MDHEN and CDR2 is SYDVKM.

This chain connects TRBV6-1 to TRBJ2-1; the match to TRBD2 covers 12 bases. The V gene end was trimmed by 4 bases and the J gene end by 6 bases; junction bases not matched to a gene: 7. Germline V gene lookup returns CDR1 MNHNS and CDR2 SASEGT. The CDR3 length is 16 residues. The CDR3 DNA follows: TGTGCCAGCAGTGGGGGACTAGCGGGTTTTCTCAATGAGCAGTTCTTC. This sequence encodes CASSGGLAGFLNEQFF.

The V call is TRBV28, the J call TRBJ2-1, with 11 nucleotides matching TRBD2. V lost 5 bases to trimming and J lost 0 bases; unmatched junction nucleotides: 6. CDR3 length equals 17 residues. Germline V lookup: CDR1 MDHEN, CDR2 SYDVKM. CDR3 nucleotides: TGTGCCAGCAGTCCGGGGACTAGCGGATACTCCTACAATGAGCAGTTCTTC. This gives the protein CASSPGTSGYSYNEQFF.

V gene TRBV2 combines with J gene TRBJ1-2; 8 nucleotides match TRBD1. Germline V gene lookup returns CDR1 SNHLY and CDR2 FYNNEI. Losses at the gene ends were 1 base for V and 8 bases for J; bases not matched to a gene: 9. This CDR3 has 15 amino acids. The CDR3 coding sequence is TGTGCCAGCAGTGAAGGGAGGACAGGGCGATCAGGCTACACCTTC. It specifies CASSEGRTGRSGYTF.

This chain uses TRBV29-1 with TRBJ2-1; 10 positions agree with TRBD2. V trimming: 1 base; J trimming: 5 bases; junction bases outside the gene matches: 8. In germline, CDR1 is SQVTM, CDR2 ANQGSEA. The CDR3 runs 16 residues. CDR3 region: CSVEALTSGIHNEQFF. The CDR3 DNA reads as TGCAGCGTTGAAGCCCTAACTAGCGGGATCCACAATGAGCAGTTCTTC.